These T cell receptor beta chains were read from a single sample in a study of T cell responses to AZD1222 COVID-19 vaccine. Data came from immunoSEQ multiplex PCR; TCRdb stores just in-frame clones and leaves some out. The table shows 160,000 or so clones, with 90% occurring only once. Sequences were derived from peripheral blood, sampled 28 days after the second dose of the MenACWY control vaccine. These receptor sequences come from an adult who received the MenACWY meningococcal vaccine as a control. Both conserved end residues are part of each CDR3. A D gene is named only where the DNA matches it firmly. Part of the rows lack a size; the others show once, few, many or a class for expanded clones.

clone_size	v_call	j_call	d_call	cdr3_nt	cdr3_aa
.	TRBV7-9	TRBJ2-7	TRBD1	TGTGCCAGCACGACCCCTGGCCTTAGGACAGGACGAAGAGTGACCTACGAGCAGTACTTC	CASTTPGLRTGRRVTYEQYF
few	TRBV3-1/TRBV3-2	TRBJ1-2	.	TGTGCCAGCAGCCAACCGGGCCTGCAAGAGGCTAACTATGGCTACACCTTC	CASSQPGLQEANYGYTF
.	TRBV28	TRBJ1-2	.	TGTGCCAGCAGCCCTGGCGCCGGGACGGATTTCGGCTACACCTTC	CASSPGAGTDFGYTF
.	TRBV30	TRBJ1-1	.	TGTGCCTGGAGTGTAGACCGACCCTTGAACACTGAAGCTTTCTTT	CAWSVDRPLNTEAFF
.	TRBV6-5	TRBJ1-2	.	TGTGCCAGCACCAGAAACTATGGCTACACCTTC	CASTRNYGYTF
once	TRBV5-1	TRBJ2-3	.	TGCGCCAGCAGCAGTGGTGGCTCCTCCCTCACAGATACGCAGTATTTT	CASSSGGSSLTDTQYF
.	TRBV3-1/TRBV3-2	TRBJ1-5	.	TGTGCCAGCAGCCGTGCGGAAGATCAGCCCCAGCATTTT	CASSRAEDQPQHF
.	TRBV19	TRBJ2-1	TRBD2	TGTGCCAGTCAGGCGGGAGCCTACAATGAGCAGTTCTTC	CASQAGAYNEQFF
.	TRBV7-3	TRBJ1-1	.	TGTGCCAGCAGCTCAGGGGAGGGGGCTGAAGCTTTCTTT	CASSSGEGAEAFF
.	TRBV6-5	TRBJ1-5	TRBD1	TGTGCCAGCAGTTTCTCGACAGGGTATCAGCCCCAGCATTTT	CASSFSTGYQPQHF
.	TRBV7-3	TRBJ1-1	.	TGTGCCAGCAGCTCCAGGATGAACACTGAAGCTTTCTTT	CASSSRMNTEAFF
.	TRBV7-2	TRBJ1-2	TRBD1	TGTGCCAGCAGCTTAGAGGCAGGGGGTGGCTACACCTTC	CASSLEAGGGYTF
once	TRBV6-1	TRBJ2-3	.	TGTGCCAGCAGTGAAAGGACCGGAATAAGGCAGTATTTT	CASSERTGIRQYF
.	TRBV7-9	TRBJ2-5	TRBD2	TGTGCCAGCAGCTTACGTGGAGCGGGGACTCAAGAGACCCAGTACTTC	CASSLRGAGTQETQYF
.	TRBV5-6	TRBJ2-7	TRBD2	TGTGCCAGCAGCTTATTCCCACTAGCGGGAGGGTACGAGCAGTACTTC	CASSLFPLAGGYEQYF
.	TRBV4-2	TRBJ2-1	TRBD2	TGTGCCAGCAGCCAAGATTGGAGCGGGAGTTCTAATGAGCAGTTCTTC	CASSQDWSGSSNEQFF
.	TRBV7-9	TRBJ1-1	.	TGTGCCAGCCAGTTGGGTGTGAACACTGAAGCTTTCTTT	CASQLGVNTEAFF
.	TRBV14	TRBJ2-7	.	TGTGCCAGCAGCCAAAGGTGGGGCGAGAGCGAGCAGTACTTC	CASSQRWGESEQYF
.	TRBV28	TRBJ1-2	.	TGTGCCAGCAGTTCAGGGGTGAATGGCTACACCTTC	CASSSGVNGYTF
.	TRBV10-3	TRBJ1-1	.	TGTGCCATCAGTGAGTCGTGGGGGCTCGGGAACACTGAAGCTTTCTTT	CAISESWGLGNTEAFF
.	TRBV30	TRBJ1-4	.	TGTGCCTGGGGTCCGGGGAATAATGAAAAACTGTTTTTT	CAWGPGNNEKLFF
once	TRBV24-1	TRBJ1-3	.	TGTGCCACCAGTGATTTGGTCAGGAACCCTGGAAACACCATATATTTT	CATSDLVRNPGNTIYF
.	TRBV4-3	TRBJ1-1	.	TGCGCCAGCAGCCAAGTTGGAGTGTTGAACACTGAAGCTTTCTTT	CASSQVGVLNTEAFF
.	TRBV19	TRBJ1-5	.	TGTGCCAGTAGTAGCCAGGCCCAGCCCCAGCATTTT	CASSSQAQPQHF
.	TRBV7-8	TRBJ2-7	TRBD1	TGTGCCAGCAGCTTAGTCCGGACAGGGACCTACGAGCAGTACTTC	CASSLVRTGTYEQYF
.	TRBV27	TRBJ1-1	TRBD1	TGTGCCAGCCGCTTCCGGGACAGGGCCGACAAAGCTTTCTTT	CASRFRDRADKAFF
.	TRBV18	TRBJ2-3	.	TGTGCCAGCTCACCACCCGGGTCCCCTAGCACAGATACGCAGTATTTT	CASSPPGSPSTDTQYF
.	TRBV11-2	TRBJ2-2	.	TGTGCCAGCAGCTCTCCGGGACAACGCACCGGGGAGCTGTTTTTT	CASSSPGQRTGELFF
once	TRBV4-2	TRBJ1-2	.	TGTGCCAGCAGCCAAGAAACCTTTGGCTACACCTTC	CASSQETFGYTF
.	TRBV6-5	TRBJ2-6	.	TGTGCCAGCCACAGGGGAGGTGCTGGGGCCAACGTCCTGACTTTC	CASHRGGAGANVLTF
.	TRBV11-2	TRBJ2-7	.	TGTGCCAGCAGCTGGTACTACACAGAAAACTCCTACGAGCAGTACTTC	CASSWYYTENSYEQYF
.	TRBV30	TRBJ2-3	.	TGTGCCTGGAAAGGGCGGCAGCGACAGGCAGATACGCAGTATTTT	CAWKGRQRQADTQYF
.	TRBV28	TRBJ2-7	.	TGTGCCAGCAGTTCCCAATACGAGCAGTACTTC	CASSSQYEQYF
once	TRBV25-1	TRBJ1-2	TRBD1	TGTGCCAGCAGTGAGCCGACAGGGGCCGATGAATATGGCTACACCTTC	CASSEPTGADEYGYTF
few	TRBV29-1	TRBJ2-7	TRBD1	TGCAGCGTTCTCCCCGGGACAGGCTACGAGCAGTACTTC	CSVLPGTGYEQYF
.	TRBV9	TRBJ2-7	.	TGTGCCAGCAGCGTGTACGGGAGCTCCTACGAGCAGTACTTC	CASSVYGSSYEQYF
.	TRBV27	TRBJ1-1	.	TGTGCCAGCAGTTTATACGGGAACACTGAAGCTTTCTTT	CASSLYGNTEAFF
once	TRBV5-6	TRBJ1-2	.	TGTGCCAGCAGCTTCGGCAGGAACTATGGCTACACCTTC	CASSFGRNYGYTF
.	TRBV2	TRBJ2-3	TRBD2	TGTGCCAGCAGTGTACTAGCGGGAGGGACAGATACGCAGTATTTT	CASSVLAGGTDTQYF
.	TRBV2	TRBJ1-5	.	TGTGCCAGCAGTGTGGGATTGGTCCATCAGCCCCAGCATTTT	CASSVGLVHQPQHF
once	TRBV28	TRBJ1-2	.	TGTGCCAGCAGTCGCCCGGGGGCGACTTTGCTAGTCGGGGGCTACACCTTC	CASSRPGATLLVGGYTF
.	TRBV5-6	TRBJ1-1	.	TGTGCCAGCAGCTTGAGGAGGACTGAAGCTTTCTTT	CASSLRRTEAFF
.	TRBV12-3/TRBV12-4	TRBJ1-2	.	TGTGCCAGCAGTCCAGGGGACTATGGCTACACCTTC	CASSPGDYGYTF
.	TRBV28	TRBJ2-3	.	TGTGCCAGCAGCCGAGACCCTGCGAGCACAGATACGCAGTATTTT	CASSRDPASTDTQYF
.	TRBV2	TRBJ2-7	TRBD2	TGTGCCAGCAGCCGGATGACTAGCGGGAACTACGAGCAGTACTTC	CASSRMTSGNYEQYF
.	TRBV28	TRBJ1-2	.	TGTGCCAGCAGCTCCGACAGTAACTATGGCTACACCTTC	CASSSDSNYGYTF
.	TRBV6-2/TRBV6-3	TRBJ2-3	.	TGTGCCAGCAGTTACTCGTGGGGTAGCGGTATAGATACGCAGTATTTT	CASSYSWGSGIDTQYF
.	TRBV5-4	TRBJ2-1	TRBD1	TGTGCCAGCAGTAATCCGGGACAGGGCGGCAATGAGCAGTTCTTC	CASSNPGQGGNEQFF